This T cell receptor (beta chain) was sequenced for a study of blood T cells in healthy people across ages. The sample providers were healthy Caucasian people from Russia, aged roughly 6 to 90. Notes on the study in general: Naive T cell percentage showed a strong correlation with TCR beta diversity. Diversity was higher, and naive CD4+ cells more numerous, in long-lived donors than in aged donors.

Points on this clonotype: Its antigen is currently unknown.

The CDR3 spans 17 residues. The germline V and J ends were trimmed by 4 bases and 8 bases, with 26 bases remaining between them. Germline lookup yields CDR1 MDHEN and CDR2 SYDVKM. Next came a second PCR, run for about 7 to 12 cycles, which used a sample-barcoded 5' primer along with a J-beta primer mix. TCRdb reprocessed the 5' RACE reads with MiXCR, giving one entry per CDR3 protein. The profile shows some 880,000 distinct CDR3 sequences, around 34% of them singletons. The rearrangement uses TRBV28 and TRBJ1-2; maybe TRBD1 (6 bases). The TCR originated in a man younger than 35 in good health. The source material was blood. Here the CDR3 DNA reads TGTGCCAGCAGTTCCGGACCCTGGACAGCGGTTATTTTCGGCTACACCTTC. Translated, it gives CASSSGPWTAVIFGYTF.